This T cell receptor beta chain is drawn from a study of T cell changes during pregnancy in multiple sclerosis. Trimming took 0 bases from V and 3 from J, leaving 9 bases between them. The germline V gene has CDR1 LGHNA and CDR2 YNFKEQ. CDR3 length: 14 amino acids. Sequencing used immunoSEQ multiplex PCR; TCRdb keeps in-frame clones, though not all of them. The sample shows tens of thousands of clones, roughly nine tenths of them seen only once. The sample was CD8+ T cells from peripheral blood mononuclear cells, taken in the second trimester of pregnancy. The rearrangement joins TRBV4-2 to TRBJ2-7; no reliable D call. The clonotype originates from a female donor with multiple sclerosis, enrolled in a pregnancy study. In DNA, the CDR3 is TGTGCCAGCAGCCAAGAAGAACTAAACTACGAGCAGTACTTC. Amino acids: CASSQEELNYEQYF.